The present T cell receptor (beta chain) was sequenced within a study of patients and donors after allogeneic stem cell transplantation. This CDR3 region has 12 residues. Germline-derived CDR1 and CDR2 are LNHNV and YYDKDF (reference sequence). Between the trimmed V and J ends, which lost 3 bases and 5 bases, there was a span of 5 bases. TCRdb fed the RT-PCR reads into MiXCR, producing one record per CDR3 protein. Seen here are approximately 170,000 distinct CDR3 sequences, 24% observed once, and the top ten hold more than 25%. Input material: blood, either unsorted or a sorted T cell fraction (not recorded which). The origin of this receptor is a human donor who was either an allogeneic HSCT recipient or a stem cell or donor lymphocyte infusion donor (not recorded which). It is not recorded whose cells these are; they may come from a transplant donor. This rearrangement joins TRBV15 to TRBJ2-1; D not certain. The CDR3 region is CATSRFNNEQFF. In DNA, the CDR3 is TGTGCCACCAGCAGGTTCAACAATGAGCAGTTCTTC.